These 16 T cell receptor beta chains were sequenced from one sample in a study of OX40 agonist ivuxolimab in advanced cancers. Repertoires were generated with immunoSEQ multiplex PCR, while TCRdb's copy carries only in-frame clones and drops some. The repertoire holds 45,000 to 60,000 clones, with approximately 89% as singletons. The sample in question was CD4+ or CD8+ T cells sorted from blood, obtained in a trial of the OX40 agonist ivuxolimab. These receptors all stem from an adult with an advanced solid tumor such as melanoma, head and neck, liver or kidney cancer.

This clone showed up just once. DNA of the CDR3: TGTGCCAGCAGTTATGGGAGCTCCTATAATTCACCCCTCCACTTT. This codes for CASSYGSSYNSPLHF. This chain links TRBV6-6 with TRBJ1-6; D is ambiguous. The V gene lost 3 bases and the J gene lost 0 bases, with 6 bases spanning the gap. CDR1 and CDR2 (germline): MNHNY, SVGAGI (reference sequence). The CDR3 runs 15 residues.

This rearrangement joins TRBV5-5 to TRBJ1-3; D is ambiguous. The CDR3 runs 14 residues. Per the germline V gene, CDR1 is SGHKS and CDR2 is YYEKEE (reference sequence). Trimming cost V 2 bases and J 4 bases, with 10 bases left between them. CDR3 sequence: CASSFPPPGNTIYF. CDR3 DNA: TGTGCCAGCAGCTTCCCCCCCCCGGGAAACACCATATATTTT.

CDR3 DNA sequence: TGCGCCAGCAGCACGGGGCCGCCTTACACGGCTTTCTTT. Its protein is CASSTGPPYTAFF. V usage is TRBV5-1 and J usage is TRBJ1-1; a possible D gene is TRBD1 (5 bases). The V end lost 4 bases, the J end lost 11 bases, and 18 bases lay between the germline ends. CDR3 length: 13 amino acids. Germline V gene lookup returns CDR1 SGHRS and CDR2 YFSETQ.

The chain recombines TRBV7-9 with TRBJ2-1; D may correspond to TRBD1 or TRBD2 (5 bases each). The CDR3 totals 15 residues. V dropped 5 bases and J dropped 3 bases, with 14 bases sitting between them. The germline V gene has CDR1 SEHNR and CDR2 FQNEAQ (reference sequence). This CDR3 reads CASSPGRARYNEQFF. In DNA form, the CDR3 reads TGTGCCAGCAGCCCGGGACGGGCCCGCTACAATGAGCAGTTCTTC.

The rearrangement links TRBV28 to TRBJ2-7; 9 nucleotides line up with TRBD1. There are 15 residues in the CDR3. Trimming cost V 3 bases and J 1 base; bases outside gene matches: 4. Germline loops: CDR1 MDHEN, CDR2 SYDVKM. CDR3 protein: CASSFSGTGSYEQYF. CDR3 nucleotide sequence: TGTGCCAGCAGTTTCTCCGGGACAGGGTCCTACGAGCAGTACTTC. Complete variable domain (other parts from reference TRBV28 and TRBJ2-7): DVKVTQSSRYLVKRTGEKVFLECVQDMDHENMFWYRQDPGLGLRLIYFSYDVKMKEKGDIPEGYSVSREKKERFSLILESASTNQTSMYLCASSFSGTGSYEQYFGPGTRLTVT.

V and J are TRBV7-8 and TRBJ1-2, with a possible D match to TRBD1 (6 bases). Germline-derived CDR1 and CDR2 are SGHVS and FQNEAQ. This CDR3 is built from 14 residues. Trimming pared 2 bases from V and 6 bases from J, leaving 13 bases between. CDR3 residues: CASSLITGLDGYTF. The CDR3 DNA reads TGTGCCAGCAGCTTAATAACAGGGCTCGATGGCTACACCTTC.

The chain links TRBV2 to TRBJ1-5, with a tentative D call TRBD1 (6 bases). CDR3 size: 13 residues. Between the trimmed V and J ends, which lost 3 bases and 7 bases, there was a span of 10 bases. CDR1 SNHLY and CDR2 FYNNEI come from the germline V gene. The chain's CDR3 is CASSDRGRQPQHF. The DNA of the CDR3 is TGTGCCAGCAGTGACAGGGGACGACAGCCCCAGCATTTT.

This clone appeared a single time. This chain connects TRBV19 to TRBJ2-3; 11 nucleotides align to TRBD2. The CDR3 is 16 residues long. Germline CDR1 is LNHDA and CDR2 is SQIVND (reference sequence). Trimming at V came to 0 bases and at J to 7 bases, leaving 6 bases not matched to a gene. The CDR3 DNA reads TGTGCCAGTAGTATAGATCGGACTAGCGGGTTCTATACGCAGTATTTT. Its protein product is CASSIDRTSGFYTQYF.

This sequence joins TRBV9 and TRBJ2-2; D gene ambiguous. The CDR3 has 16 amino acids. Trimming took 0 bases from V and 0 from J, leaving 9 bases between them. Germline loops: CDR1 SGDLS, CDR2 YYNGEE. CDR3 coding DNA: TGTGCCAGCAGCGTAGGGGCAGCCGCGAACACCGGGGAGCTGTTTTTT. Protein sequence: CASSVGAAANTGELFF.

The chain links TRBV5-1 to TRBJ2-1, with 14 bases matching TRBD2. The CDR3 is 18 amino acids. Per the germline V gene, CDR1 is SGHRS and CDR2 is YFSETQ. After removal of 4 bases from V and 0 bases from J, the junction contained 6 bases not matched to a gene. DNA of the CDR3: TGCGCCAGCAGCGCCACCGGGACTAGCGGGAGCTCCTACAATGAGCAGTTCTTC. Encoded protein: CASSATGTSGSSYNEQFF.

V gene TRBV7-3 combines with J gene TRBJ2-3; D is undetermined. Trimming cost V 0 bases and J 0 bases, with 7 bases left between them. The CDR3 is 15 amino acids. From germline, CDR1 is SGHTA and CDR2 FQGTGA. CDR3 loop: CASSLTAMSTDTQYF. The CDR3 region has the DNA TGTGCCAGCAGCTTAACCGCCATGAGCACAGATACGCAGTATTTT.

The chain carries TRBV4-2 and TRBJ2-6, with 7 bases matching TRBD1. Germline CDR1 is LGHNA and CDR2 is YNFKEQ. Trimming removed 0 bases from V and 0 bases from J; junction bases left unmatched: 8. This CDR3 is 19 amino acids long. CDR3 in DNA: TGTGCCAGCAGCCAAGATAGGGGGCCTAGGGCCTCTGGGGCCAACGTCCTGACTTTC. Translated: CASSQDRGPRASGANVLTF.

This clone is a singleton in its sample. The sample holds other DNA sequences that translate to the same CDR3. The gene calls are TRBV5-1 and TRBJ1-5; no clear D gene. This CDR3 has 14 amino acids. Per germline, CDR1 SGHRS and CDR2 YFSETQ. V lost 0 bases and J 5 bases, leaving 9 bases between the germline ends. In nucleotides, the CDR3 is TGCGCCAGCAGCTTGGCCGGAGGAGATCAGCCCCAGCATTTT. Its protein is CASSLAGGDQPQHF.

V usage is TRBV15 and J usage is TRBJ2-1, with D possibly matching TRBD2 (7 bases). The CDR3 totals 15 residues. Trimming shortened V by 8 bases and J by 4 bases, and 18 bases separated the two germline ends. The germline V gene encodes CDR1 LNHNV and CDR2 YYDKDF (reference sequence). CDR3 sequence (DNA): TGTGCCACCCGGGTGGGGGGGCCGCGTTACAATGAGCAGTTCTTC. Translated: CATRVGGPRYNEQFF.

The chain uses TRBV29-1 and TRBJ1-2; 9 bases align to TRBD1. V shed 6 bases and J 4 bases; nucleotides not matched to a gene: 3. Germline-derived CDR1 and CDR2 are SQVTM and ANQGSEA. The CDR3 sequence is 12 residues long. The CDR3 spells CSVRTGVYGYTF. CDR3 sequence (DNA): TGCAGCGTCCGGACAGGGGTCTATGGCTACACCTTC.

This chain connects TRBV7-9 to TRBJ2-7, with 7 positions matching TRBD1. The CDR3 covers 15 residues. The germline gives CDR1 SEHNR, CDR2 FQNEAQ (reference sequence). V gave up 4 bases and J gave up 3 bases; unmatched junction bases: 9. The CDR3 spells CASSSPLGQVYEQYF. CDR3 DNA sequence: TGTGCCAGCAGCTCACCCTTAGGACAGGTCTACGAGCAGTACTTC.